Included here is one T cell receptor beta chain sequence, with context. The target antigen is unknown. TCRdb's copy holds only in-frame clones and misses some; the assay was immunoSEQ multiplex PCR. The sample contains 100,000 or so clones, approximately 88% of which appear only once. This sample stems from a study of T cell responses to AZD1222 COVID-19 vaccine. Study-wide points: Reportedly, nearly half the spike-specific TCRs target unmutated variant regions. Across the whole spike, CD4 TCRs peaked at regions 160-218 and 743-854. Most donors were white British, females outnumbered males, and clonal diversity was possibly underestimated. Sampling that yielded the repertoires occurred only after the peak T cell response.

CDR1 is LNHDA, CDR2 SQIVND, per germline (reference sequence). Trimming took 6 bases from V and 3 from J; bases not matched to a gene: 5. The CDR3 length is 15 residues. This sequence was found in an adult in good health. The rearrangement uses TRBV19 and TRBJ2-1; 10 bases align to TRBD2. Sample: peripheral blood, taken on day 0 of AZD1222 vaccination. The CDR3 DNA follows: TGTGCCAGTAGCCCTCCTAGCGGGGGCTACAATGAGCAGTTCTTC. Its protein is CASSPPSGGYNEQFF.